This T cell receptor (beta chain) was sequenced for a study of T cells in Graves' hyperthyroidism and ophthalmopathy. Study at large: Peripheral blood samples were taken at initial diagnosis, prior to any treatment.

Using RNA transcripts as the source, TCR beta CDR3 regions were amplified. The study used the HTBI primer set for a first-round RT-PCR of the TCR CDR3. TCRdb reanalysed the multiplex PCR reads using MiXCR and keeps one entry per CDR3 protein. The sample lists about 270,000 distinct CDR3 sequences; 20% to 25% were seen once. Each diagnosis was grounded in clinical symptoms, serum thyroxine and TRAb, thyroid ultrasound, and orbital computed tomography. It was 10 ml of fresh peripheral blood that supplied the PBMCs. Concerning this clonotype itself: The target antigen is unknown.

This CDR3 has 18 residues. Germline lookup yields CDR1 SEHNR and CDR2 FQNEAQ (reference sequence). With 5 bases clipped from V and 5 bases from J, the junction kept 14 bases outside the gene matches. Study observations and caveats: Patients with ophthalmopathy were separated from those with stable hyperthyroidism by a 13 V-J model.

The chain employs TRBV7-9 and TRBJ2-7; 14 bases fit TRBD2. This receptor was identified in a young man with Graves' ophthalmopathy. The sequencing input was blood. The CDR3 DNA reads as TGTGCCAGCAGCGCGGGACAGCTCGGGACTAGCGGGAGCCACGAGCAGTACTTC. Its protein is CASSAGQLGTSGSHEQYF.